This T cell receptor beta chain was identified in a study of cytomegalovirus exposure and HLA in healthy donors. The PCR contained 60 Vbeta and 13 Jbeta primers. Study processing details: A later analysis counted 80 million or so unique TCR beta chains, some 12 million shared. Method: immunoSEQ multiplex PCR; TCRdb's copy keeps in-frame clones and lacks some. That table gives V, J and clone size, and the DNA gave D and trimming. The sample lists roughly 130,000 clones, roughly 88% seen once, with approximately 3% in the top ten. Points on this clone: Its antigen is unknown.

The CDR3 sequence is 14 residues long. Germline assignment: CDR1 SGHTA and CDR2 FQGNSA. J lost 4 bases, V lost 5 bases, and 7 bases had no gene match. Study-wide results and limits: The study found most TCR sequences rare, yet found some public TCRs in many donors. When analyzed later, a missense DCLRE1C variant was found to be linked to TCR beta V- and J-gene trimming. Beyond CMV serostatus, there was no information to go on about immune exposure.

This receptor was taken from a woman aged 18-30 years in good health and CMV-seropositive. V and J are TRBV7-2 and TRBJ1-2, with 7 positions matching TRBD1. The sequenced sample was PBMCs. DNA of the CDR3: TGTGCCAGCAGCCCTAGGGGGCCTCTCTATGGCTACACCTTC. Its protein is CASSPRGPLYGYTF.